The present TCR beta chain was sequenced within a study of shared clonotypes between healthy human individuals (TCRdb year 2020). Study-level background: The cohort comprised two women and three men aged 18 to 49 years. For each donor, CD4 naive and CD4 memory were each run on three plates, CD8 naive on two plates, and CD8 memory on one plate. The study deeply sequenced blood TCR repertoires of about 5 healthy adults to estimate repertoire size and the extent of clonotype sharing between individuals. Different laboratories and diverse techniques were used to prepare libraries and sequence TCR repertoires, to increase sequencing depth and limit assay-specific biases. Each donor's leukapheresis produced roughly between roughly 0.94 and 9.5 billion PBMCs. The investigation overall reported the following: The small number of donors limited the genetic and exposure-history diversity represented. Rarefaction of sorted-subset datasets indicated incomplete sequencing despite the large sequencing depth. Across a few donors, about 5.2% of naive CD4, approximately 3.6% of naive CD8, under 2.5% of memory CD4, and approximately 0.42% of memory CD8 clonotypes were shared. Pairwise subsampling indicated that sequencing depth was expected to affect the degree of clonotype sharing among donors. Sampling was limited to blood, and TCR repertoires in tissue likely differ from TCR repertoires in blood. Naive subsets generally had larger estimated clonotype richness than memory subsets did. Compared with non-shared clonotypes, clonotypes shared by all four sorted-subset donors had higher generation probabilities.

Healthy HIV-negative adults with no recently reported acute infections or vaccinations were included as donors. Only Caucasian adults living in Nashville, Tennessee, USA were represented among the donors. CD4+ T cells were enriched through magnetic negative selection, after which naive cells were positively selected on CD45RA and the remaining negative fraction served as the memory subset. Blood was collected by leukapheresis, and PBMCs were isolated by Ficoll-Histopaque density gradient centrifugation and then cryopreserved in liquid nitrogen vapor phase. Purity and quantity of every magnetically sorted T cell population were checked by analytical flow cytometry. From each sorted fraction, genomic DNA was isolated and quantified by UV absorbance on a Nanodrop 2000c. The CDR3 sequence holds 16 residues, the cysteine and phenylalanine included. The CDR3 DNA has 48 bases and is translated from base 1. After removal of 4 bases from V and 4 bases from J, the junction retains 7 bases not matched to a gene. CDR1 and CDR2 were assigned from the germline V gene as SGHRS and YFSETQ.

TCR CDR3 regions were amplified from genomic DNA by multiplex PCR using the deep immunoSEQ assay. Extracted genomic DNA from each cell subset was spread evenly across all wells of several immunoSEQ 96-well plates, with each plate serving as a replicate. For sorted subsets, roughly 200 ng of genomic DNA, equivalent to roughly 30,000 T cell genomes, went into each replicate PCR. Purified libraries were quantified with a Qubit 3.0 fluorometer, sized on a Bioanalyzer 2100, and re-quantified with the KAPA Library Quantification kit. Each immunoSEQ 96-well plate was sequenced on its own single-read 150-cycle Illumina NextSeq 550 flow cell. The authors' analysis ran thus. Because the immunoSEQ output included only junctional sequences and no quality scores, the filtering could not be the same as the filtering used for full-length reads. To assign V/J genes and CDR3, sequences were annotated against IMGT germline references using PyIR, a Python wrapper for IgBLAST v1.9. Reads with weak V/J assignments (E-value above 1e-6), missing CDR3, stop codons, out-of-frame junctions, or ambiguous translated residues were removed. V3J clonotypes were defined as sequences sharing the same inferred V gene, J gene, and CDR3 amino acid sequence. Percentage overlap between repertoires was computed as shared unique clonotypes divided by the size of the smaller repertoire. Three approaches were used to assess repertoire richness: RTK rarefaction, the Chao1 estimator, and Recon v2.1 estimates of unobserved clonotypes. For all TCRbeta clonotypes obtained by the gDNA method from a handful of donors, generation probabilities were computed with OLGA. TCRdb limited this immuneACCESS table to in-frame rearrangements with V and J called. A share of clones is missing; checked studies link under half to unresolved V genes, and the rest is unexplained. The V and J calls and clone size come from that table; D and trimming were worked out from the DNA. This sample comprises about 610,000 clones, around 97% of them detected only once. The top ten constitute less than 0.065% of the sample.

For this clone: The specificity of this receptor is unknown. The input lacks base qualities; no much larger clone sits a single base away.

Sequenced material: naive CD4+ T cells sorted from blood. Per the publication, the cell subset or site label means: CD45RA+ positively selected. This chain joins TRBV5-1 to TRBJ2-5, with 13 middle bases fitting TRBD2. This clonotype was obtained from a woman in her 30s in good health. The CDR3 amino acid sequence is: CASSLGLAGASETQYF. The DNA reads as follows: TGCGCCAGCAGCCTCGGACTAGCGGGAGCATCAGAGACCCAGTACTTC. The CDR3, completed at both ends by the reference TRBV5-1 and TRBJ2-5 genes, gives the full variable domain KAGVTQTPRYLIKTRGQQVTLSCSPISGHRSVSWYQQTPGQGLQFLFEYFSETQRNKGNFPGRFSGRQFSNSRSEMNVSTLELGDSALYLCASSLGLAGASETQYFGPGTRLLVL.